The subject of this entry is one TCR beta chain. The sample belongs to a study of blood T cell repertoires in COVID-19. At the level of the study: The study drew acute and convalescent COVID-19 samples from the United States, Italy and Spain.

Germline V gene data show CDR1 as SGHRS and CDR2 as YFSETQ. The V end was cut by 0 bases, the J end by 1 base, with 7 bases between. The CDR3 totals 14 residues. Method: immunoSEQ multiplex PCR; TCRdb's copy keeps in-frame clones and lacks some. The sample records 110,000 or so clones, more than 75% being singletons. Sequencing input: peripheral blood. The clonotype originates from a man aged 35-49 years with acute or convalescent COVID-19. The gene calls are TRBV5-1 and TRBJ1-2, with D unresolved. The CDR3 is CASSLDPDNYGYTF. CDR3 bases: TGCGCCAGCAGCTTGGATCCAGATAACTATGGCTACACCTTC.